A single sample gave rise to the 3 T cell receptor beta chains below, sequenced in a study of tissue T cells after allogeneic stem cell transplantation. The time point was: mouse harvest day 14 after allogeneic transplant. Each mouse received 10^7 T-cell-depleted marrow cells plus 10^6 splenic CD5+ T cells by tail vein. The assay was immunoSEQ multiplex PCR, and TCRdb's table has in-frame clones only and misses some. The table records about 2,200 clones, roughly 51% of them present only once. The specimen was lymph node tissue. These receptors were collected from a female BALB/c mouse given C57BL/6 T cells with graft-versus-host disease after an allogeneic hematopoietic cell transplant.

Remarks on this clone: Gene names refer to mouse genes. Partial CDR3 DNA: TGTGCCAGCAGTTTGCCCTTTAACTATGCTGAGCAGTTC. This encodes CASSLPFNYAEQF. The full CDR3 sequence reads CASSLPFNYAEQFF. The chain uses TRBV14 and TRBJ2-1; D gene uncertain. Read data end 1 residue before the CDR3 end; the end is taken from the germline J gene. Trimming shortened V by 2 bases and J by 0 bases, and 6 bases separated the two germline ends. Per the germline V gene, CDR1 is SGHDT and CDR2 is FRDEAV. CDR3 size: 14 residues.

About this clone: The gene names given are mouse names. The CDR3 end is not reached by the read, which stops 1 residue before it; the germline J gene fills it in. The chain employs TRBV2 and TRBJ1-2, with a weak D call TRBD1 (6 bases). Per germline, CDR1 LGHNA and CDR2 YSYQKL. CDR3 length equals 15 residues. Between the trimmed V and J ends, which lost 0 bases and 0 bases, there was a span of 8 bases. The sequenced part of the CDR3 DNA is TGTGCCAGCAGCCAAGAAGAGGGGGCAAACTCCGACTACACC. Protein product: CASSQEEGANSDYT. Given in full, the CDR3 is CASSQEEGANSDYTF.

Comments on this clone: The genes and germline here are from mouse. The read ends 1 residue shy of where the CDR3 ends; the end is completed using the germline J gene. The V gene is TRBV12-1, the J gene TRBJ1-4; 10 bases are shared with TRBD1. Germline V gene data show CDR1 as SGHSN and CDR2 as HYEKVE. CDR3 length equals 15 residues. J gave up 5 bases and V 0 bases, and 2 bases lay outside the gene matches. CDR3 sequence reads: CASSLTGQGNERLFF. CDR3 DNA (partial): TGTGCCAGCTCTCTCACGGGACAGGGGAACGAAAGATTATTT.